This TCR beta chain was recovered during a study of PD-L1 blockade in urothelial cancer. Across the study: Patients with male sex and bladder-origin urothelial cancer accounted for about nine tenths of the roughly 29 enrolled. The analyses of blood took place 3 weeks (second dose) and 6 weeks after treatment start.

Regarding time point: peripheral blood 6 weeks after treatment start. The germline V gene encodes CDR1 MNHEY and CDR2 SVGAGI. This CDR3 contains 16 residues. The repertoire was sequenced with immunoSEQ multiplex PCR; TCRdb's copy has only in-frame clones and lacks some. The data show more than 60,000 clones, about 90% seen once. Concerning this clone: One end of the junction does not line up with germline, which may come from a read error.

The clonotype comes from a man aged 55-75 years with urothelial cancer. Here the sequenced sample was PBMCs, taken around atezolizumab (anti-PD-L1) treatment. The chain joins TRBV6-5 to TRBJ1-1; maybe TRBD1 (6 bases). The CDR3 nucleotides read TGTGCCAGCAGTTACAGAGCAGGGGCCCTGAAAACTGAAGCTTTCTTT. This gives the protein CASSYRAGALKTEAFF.